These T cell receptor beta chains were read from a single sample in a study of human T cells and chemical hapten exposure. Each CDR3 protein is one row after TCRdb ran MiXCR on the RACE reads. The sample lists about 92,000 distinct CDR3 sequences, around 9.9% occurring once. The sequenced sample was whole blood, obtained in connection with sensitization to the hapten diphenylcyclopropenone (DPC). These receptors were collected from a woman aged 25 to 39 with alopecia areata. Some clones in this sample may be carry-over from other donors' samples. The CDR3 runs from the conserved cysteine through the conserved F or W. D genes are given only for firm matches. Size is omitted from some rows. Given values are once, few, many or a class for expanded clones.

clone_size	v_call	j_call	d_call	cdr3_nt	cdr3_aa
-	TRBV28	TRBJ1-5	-	TGTGCCAGCAGTTTCGGGGTGAATCAGCCCCAGCATTTT	CASSFGVNQPQHF
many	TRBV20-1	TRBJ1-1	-	TGCAGTGAGGGGGGGAAGGGGAACACTGAAGCTTTCTTT	CSEGGKGNTEAFF
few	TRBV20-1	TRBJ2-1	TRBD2	TGCAGTGCTAGCCGCTACGAGCGGGGTACCTACAATGAGCAGTTCTTC	CSASRYERGTYNEQFF
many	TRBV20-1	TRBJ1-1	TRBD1	TGCAGTGCTAGGGGGAGACAGGGGGCGCGAACTGAAGCTTTCTTT	CSARGRQGARTEAFF
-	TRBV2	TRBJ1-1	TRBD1	TGTGCCAGCAGGGTCACAGGGGAAACTGAAGCTTTCTTT	CASRVTGETEAFF
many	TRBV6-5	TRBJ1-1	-	TGTGCCAGCAGGACCACTGGACAAATTGATTTCTTT	CASRTTGQIDFF
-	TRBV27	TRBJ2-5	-	TGTGCCAGCAGTTACGGAAAGTACCAAGAGACCCAGTACTTC	CASSYGKYQETQYF
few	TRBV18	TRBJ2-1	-	TGTGCCAGCTCACCACCGCCCGGGGTCTTCGCCTACAATGAGCAGTTCTTC	CASSPPPGVFAYNEQFF
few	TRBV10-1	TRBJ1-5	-	TGCGCCAGCAGTGCCGACACAAGCAATCAGCCCCAGCATTTT	CASSADTSNQPQHF
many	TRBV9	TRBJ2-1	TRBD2	TGTGCCAGCAGCGTACAACAGGGATTGCCGGGACTAGCGGCCTACAATGAGCAGTTCTTC	CASSVQQGLPGLAAYNEQFF